Given below is one T cell receptor beta chain in context. Its antigen is still unknown. Sequence data for DNA of cultured CD4+ T cells were generated by the Oncomine TCR Beta short-read assay. TCRdb ran MiXCR on the PCR reads and lists one entry per CDR3 protein. The table includes 14,000 or so distinct CDR3 sequences, roughly 55% detected once. This sample is part of a study of vaccination and CD4 T cells after COVID-19. Looking at the study overall: Participants were administered two doses of either the BNT162b2 or the mRNA-1273 vaccine.

The CDR3 covers 15 residues. The germline gives CDR1 MNHNS, CDR2 SASEGT. General study points: For convalescent patients, 304 of the 307 vaccine-specific clones analyzed were classified as spike mono-reactive.

Described treatment: roughly 10-day PBMC culture with coronavirus spike peptide pools or control peptides (ViraFEST assay). V usage is TRBV6-1 and J usage is TRBJ1-5, with D possibly matching TRBD1 (5 bases). The clonotype was recovered from a human donor who had recovered from COVID-19. Input material: CD4+ T cells from blood, cultured in vitro. DNA of the CDR3: TGTGCTTCCGTAGGACACCCGAATAGCAATCAGCCCCAGCATTTT. Residues: CASVGHPNSNQPQHF.